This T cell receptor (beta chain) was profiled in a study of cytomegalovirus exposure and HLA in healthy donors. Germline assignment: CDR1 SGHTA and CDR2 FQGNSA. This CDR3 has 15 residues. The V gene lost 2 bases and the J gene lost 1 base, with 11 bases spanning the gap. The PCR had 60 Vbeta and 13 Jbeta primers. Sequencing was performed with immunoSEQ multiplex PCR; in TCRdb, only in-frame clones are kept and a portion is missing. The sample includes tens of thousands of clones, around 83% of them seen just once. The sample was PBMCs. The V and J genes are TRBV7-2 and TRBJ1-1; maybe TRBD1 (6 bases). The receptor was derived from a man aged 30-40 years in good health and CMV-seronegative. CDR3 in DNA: TGTGCCAGCAGCTTAAACAGGGTGGGGAACACTGAAGCTTTCTTT. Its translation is CASSLNRVGNTEAFF.